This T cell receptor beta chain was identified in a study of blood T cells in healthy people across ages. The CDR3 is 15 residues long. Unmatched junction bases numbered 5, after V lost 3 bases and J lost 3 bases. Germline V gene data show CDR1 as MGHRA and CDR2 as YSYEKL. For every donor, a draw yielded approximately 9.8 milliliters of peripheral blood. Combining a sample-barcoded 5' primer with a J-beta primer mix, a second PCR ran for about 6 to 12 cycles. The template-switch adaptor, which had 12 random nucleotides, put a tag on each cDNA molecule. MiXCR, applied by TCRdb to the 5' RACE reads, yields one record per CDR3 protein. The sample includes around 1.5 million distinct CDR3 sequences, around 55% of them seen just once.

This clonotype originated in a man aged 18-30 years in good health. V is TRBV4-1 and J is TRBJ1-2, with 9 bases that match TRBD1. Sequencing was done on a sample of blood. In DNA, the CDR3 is TGCGCCAGCAGCCACCTAACAGGGGGCGACTATGGCTACACCTTC. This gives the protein CASSHLTGGDYGYTF.